The present T cell receptor (beta chain) was sequenced within a study of tumor and adjacent non-tumor tissue in lung cancer. Turning to the study itself: The patients, 10 to 11 men and several women, were roughly 30 to 85 with stage I to III disease. Study-wide points: Normal lung showed higher cumulative top 100 clone frequency than tumor.

No cell sorting was done before RNA was extracted from the tissue. Between August and November 2014, newly diagnosed, chemotherapy-naive lung cancer patients underwent thoracic surgery in China. Notes on this clonotype: The target antigen is unknown.

The library came from three nested PCR rounds adapted from ARM-PCR protocols. A single record per CDR3 protein comes from TCRdb applying MiXCR to the multiplex PCR reads. The repertoire holds just over 200,000 distinct CDR3 sequences, 70% to 75% seen once, with almost 25% in the top ten. V lost 4 bases and J 6 bases, leaving 15 bases between the germline ends. Germline lookup yields CDR1 DFQATT and CDR2 SNEGSKA (reference sequence). This CDR3 contains 13 residues. The rearrangement links TRBV20-1 to TRBJ1-1, with a tentative D call TRBD1 (6 bases). Material: lung tumor tissue. The receptor's source is a man in his sixties with non-small cell lung cancer. The CDR3 nucleotides are TGCAGTGCTAACGCGGGACAAGTTTCTGAAGCTTTCTTT. Amino acid sequence: CSANAGQVSEAFF.